The rows below give T cell receptor beta chains drawn from one sample of a study of shared clonotypes between healthy human individuals. Clones were sequenced by immunoSEQ multiplex PCR, and TCRdb holds only the in-frame ones, with some missing. The sample has about 1 million clones, about 75% seen once. Sequenced sample: memory CD4+ T cells sorted from blood. These receptors were collected from a man younger than 35 in good health. CDR3s include the opening cysteine and the closing phenylalanine or tryptophan. The D gene is left open where the match is weak. Clone size is stated in some rows and not others, as once, few, many or a class when expanded.

J: TRBJ2-7; V: TRBV5-5; D: NA; size: NA; length: 14; DNA: TGTGCCAGCAGCTTGGAGTCAGTAGGCTACGAGCAGTACTTC; CDR3: CASSLESVGYEQYF
J: TRBJ2-2; V: TRBV11-3; D: TRBD1; size: NA; length: 15; DNA: TGTGCCAGCAGCTTAGAGTCAGGGGGAACCGGGGAGCTGTTTTTT; CDR3: CASSLESGGTGELFF
J: TRBJ1-1; V: TRBV20-1; D: NA; size: NA; length: 11; DNA: TGCAGTGCTAGTGGGGTGACTGAAGCTTTCTTT; CDR3: CSASGVTEAFF
J: TRBJ1-1; V: TRBV10-3; D: TRBD1; size: NA; length: 16; DNA: TGTGCCATCAGGGGGACAGGGAAGGCCCCTAACACTGAAGCTTTCTTT; CDR3: CAIRGTGKAPNTEAFF
J: TRBJ2-7; V: TRBV18; D: TRBD2; size: once; length: 17; DNA: TGTGCCAGCTCACCAACTCCGACCGGGACTAACACCTACGAGCAGTACTTC; CDR3: CASSPTPTGTNTYEQYF
J: TRBJ2-7; V: TRBV30; D: NA; size: NA; length: 11; DNA: TGTGCCTGGAGAGGGGGATACGAGCAGTACTTC; CDR3: CAWRGGYEQYF
J: TRBJ1-1; V: TRBV30; D: NA; size: NA; length: 12; DNA: TGTGCCTGGAGTGTGAACAGGGAGGAGGCTTTCTTT; CDR3: CAWSVNREEAFF
J: TRBJ2-3; V: TRBV5-1; D: NA; size: NA; length: 18; DNA: TGCGCCAGCAGCTTGGCGCGTTCCGCGGACCAGAGCACAGATACGCAGTATTTT; CDR3: CASSLARSADQSTDTQYF
J: TRBJ2-5; V: TRBV6-6; D: TRBD2; size: NA; length: 16; DNA: TGTGCCAGCAGTCCCTCAACGGGGGGGCCTCAAGAGACCCAGTACTTC; CDR3: CASSPSTGGPQETQYF
J: TRBJ1-4; V: TRBV7-3; D: TRBD1; size: NA; length: 15; DNA: TGTGCCAGCAGCGCCGGGACAGGGGTGAATGAAAAACTGTTTTTT; CDR3: CASSAGTGVNEKLFF
J: TRBJ1-1; V: TRBV7-2; D: NA; size: once; length: 14; DNA: TGTGCCAGCAGCTTGAATAGCCCTAACACTGAAGCTTTCTTT; CDR3: CASSLNSPNTEAFF
J: TRBJ2-3; V: TRBV21-1; D: NA; size: NA; length: 16; DNA: TGTGCCAGCAGCCTAGGAAAAGCGGGAGAGGAGGATACGCAGTATTTT; CDR3: CASSLGKAGEEDTQYF
J: TRBJ1-5; V: TRBV18; D: NA; size: NA; length: 14; DNA: TGTGCCAGCTCACCATCCTCAGGGGATCAGCCCCAGCATTTT; CDR3: CASSPSSGDQPQHF
J: TRBJ2-7; V: TRBV18; D: TRBD2; size: NA; length: 17; DNA: TGTGCCAGCTCACCTTCCATAGGGGCTAGCGGGAGATACGAGCAGTACTTC; CDR3: CASSPSIGASGRYEQYF
J: TRBJ1-2; V: TRBV6-5; D: TRBD1; size: NA; length: 14; DNA: TGTGCCAGCAGTTACCGGACAGGGACTATAGGCTACACCTTC; CDR3: CASSYRTGTIGYTF
J: TRBJ1-2; V: TRBV6-1; D: NA; size: NA; length: 16; DNA: TGTGCCAGCAGTGAAGTAGACACCCTCGCGGGCTATGGCTACACCTTC; CDR3: CASSEVDTLAGYGYTF
J: TRBJ1-4; V: TRBV6-5; D: NA; size: NA; length: 15; DNA: TGTGCCAGCAGTTACTCCCTTAACACGGGGGAAAAACTGTTTTTT; CDR3: CASSYSLNTGEKLFF
J: TRBJ2-7; V: TRBV28; D: NA; size: once; length: 12; DNA: TGTGCCACCACCTCCCAGTCCTACGAGCAGTACTTC; CDR3: CATTSQSYEQYF
J: TRBJ1-1; V: TRBV5-1; D: TRBD1; size: NA; length: 15; DNA: TGCGCCAGCAGCCGGGGGACAGCTTCGAACACTGAAGCTTTCTTT; CDR3: CASSRGTASNTEAFF
J: TRBJ1-2; V: TRBV11-1; D: TRBD1; size: few; length: 14; DNA: TGTGCCAGCAGCCCCCGGACAGGGGACTATGGCTACACCTTC; CDR3: CASSPRTGDYGYTF
J: TRBJ1-1; V: TRBV15; D: NA; size: NA; length: 17; DNA: TGTGCCACCAGCAGAGATAGTGCATTGACGGTCAACACTGAAGCTTTCTTT; CDR3: CATSRDSALTVNTEAFF
J: TRBJ2-7; V: TRBV6-1; D: NA; size: NA; length: 16; DNA: TGTGCCAGCAGTGAAGGTCTCCAGGGTCCCTACTACGAGCAGTACTTC; CDR3: CASSEGLQGPYYEQYF
J: TRBJ1-6; V: TRBV7-2; D: NA; size: many; length: 14; DNA: TGTGCCAGCAGCTTAGGACGGATGAATTCACCCCTCCACTTT; CDR3: CASSLGRMNSPLHF
J: TRBJ1-1; V: TRBV5-1; D: NA; size: NA; length: 14; DNA: TGCGCCAGCAGCGAGGAGACAGGACCCTATGAAGCTTTCTTT; CDR3: CASSEETGPYEAFF
J: TRBJ2-3; V: TRBV18; D: TRBD2; size: NA; length: 18; DNA: TGTGCCAGCTCACCTCCGGGACTAGCGGGGGCGCGAACAGATACGCAGTATTTT; CDR3: CASSPPGLAGARTDTQYF
J: TRBJ1-1; V: TRBV18; D: NA; size: NA; length: 13; DNA: TGTGCCAGCTCTCAGGGTCGGGACACTGAAGCTTTCTTT; CDR3: CASSQGRDTEAFF
J: TRBJ2-1; V: TRBV12-5; D: NA; size: NA; length: 16; DNA: TGTGCTAGTGGTTTGCCGCGGGGTCTTACCTACAATGAGCAGTTCTTC; CDR3: CASGLPRGLTYNEQFF
J: TRBJ2-1; V: TRBV5-1; D: NA; size: NA; length: 14; DNA: TGCGCCAGCAGCTTAGGTATCTCCTACAATGAGCAGTTCTTC; CDR3: CASSLGISYNEQFF
J: TRBJ1-2; V: TRBV6-5; D: NA; size: NA; length: 14; DNA: TGTGCCAGCAGGGCTCGGACGACTAACTATGGCTACACCTTC; CDR3: CASRARTTNYGYTF
J: TRBJ2-2; V: TRBV30; D: TRBD1; size: NA; length: 14; DNA: TGTGCCGGGACAGGGGGACCTAACACCGGGGAGCTGTTTTTT; CDR3: CAGTGGPNTGELFF
J: TRBJ2-3; V: TRBV7-9; D: NA; size: NA; length: 17; DNA: TGTGCCAGCAGCTCAGCCCGTCAGGTAGTCCGCACAGATACGCAGTATTTT; CDR3: CASSSARQVVRTDTQYF
J: TRBJ1-2; V: TRBV7-8; D: NA; size: NA; length: 13; DNA: TGTGCCAGCAGCCCAGACAGGAACTATGGCTACACCTTC; CDR3: CASSPDRNYGYTF
J: TRBJ1-6; V: TRBV5-4; D: NA; size: NA; length: 17; DNA: TGTGCCAGCAGCCCTCCCTCTGGGTCAGCGGAAGGCTCACCCCTCCACTTT; CDR3: CASSPPSGSAEGSPLHF
J: TRBJ2-1; V: TRBV5-5; D: TRBD2; size: NA; length: 15; DNA: TGTGCCAGCAGCTCCCAACTAGCGGGAGGGGTTGAGCAGTTCTTC; CDR3: CASSSQLAGGVEQFF
J: TRBJ2-1; V: TRBV28; D: TRBD2; size: NA; length: 16; DNA: TGTGCCAGCAGTTCCTCTAGCGGGGGGCTCTACAATGAGCAGTTCTTC; CDR3: CASSSSSGGLYNEQFF
J: TRBJ1-4; V: TRBV5-4; D: NA; size: NA; length: 17; DNA: TGTGCCAGCAGCCGGGGGCCGGCGGCAGCAACTAATGAAAAACTGTTTTTT; CDR3: CASSRGPAAATNEKLFF
J: TRBJ1-5; V: TRBV7-2; D: NA; size: NA; length: 13; DNA: TGTGCCAGCAGCTTATGGGGAAGTCAGCCCCAGCATTTT; CDR3: CASSLWGSQPQHF
J: TRBJ1-5; V: TRBV28; D: TRBD1; size: few; length: 19; DNA: TGTGCCAGCAGTTTATCCGGTTCCCTCTGGGACAGCAGCAATCAGCCCCAGCATTTT; CDR3: CASSLSGSLWDSSNQPQHF
J: TRBJ2-3; V: TRBV4-1; D: NA; size: NA; length: 16; DNA: TGCGCCAGCAGCCAAGTGTTTGTAGTTTCCCCAGATACGCAGTATTTT; CDR3: CASSQVFVVSPDTQYF
J: TRBJ2-7; V: TRBV21-1; D: NA; size: NA; length: 17; DNA: TGTGCCAGCAGCAAAGAGGGGTGGAAGCAGGGCCCTTACCTTATGCATTTC; CDR3: CASSKEGWKQGPYLMHF